This T cell receptor (beta chain) was documented in a study of high-grade serous ovarian cancer treatment subgroups. Findings and limits, study-wide: Different patients shared almost no repertoire; same-patient tumors shared about 0.095 to 0.79. TCR relatedness rose with neoantigen level and trended with mutation load. Only CDR3 was analyzed; CDR1 and CDR2 were not.

TCRdb's table, derived via immunoSEQ multiplex PCR, lists solely in-frame clones and lacks some. The sample records 1,500 to 2,000 clones, around three quarters being singletons. Notes on this clone: Its target is unknown.

Tumor samples were taken before definitive surgery or chemotherapy. Sequencing was done on a sample of tumor tissue. This TCR was sampled from a human donor with high-grade serous ovarian cancer.

The CDR3 sequence: CAWRTGFEQYF. The CDR3 DNA reads TGTGCCTGGAGGACCGGGTTCGAGCAGTACTTC. The J gene is TRBJ2-7, the V gene TRBV30; D gene unclear. The germline gives CDR1 GTSNPN, CDR2 SVGIG (reference sequence). V lost 3 bases and J lost 6, with 9 bases in between. This CDR3 has 11 residues.